A single sample is the source of the 21 T cell receptor beta chains below, sequenced in a study of CD8+CD57+ T cells in acquired aplastic anemia. Patients chosen for sequencing had CD8+CD57+ cells that had expanded, as shown by flow cytometry. Investigators profiled TCR beta VDJ and CDR3 from genomic DNA template. TCRdb reprocessed the reads via MiXCR and lists one record per CDR3 protein. The sample consists of approximately 180,000 distinct CDR3 sequences, more than 60% of them appearing once. Sequencing was performed on sorted CD4+, CD8+, or CD8+CD57+ T cells (not recorded which) from PBMCs. Every receptor here comes from a human donor with aplastic anemia.

This clonotype was observed many times. The chain couples TRBV10-3 to TRBJ2-2; 7 nucleotides line up with TRBD2. The CDR3 extends over 16 amino acids. Trimming at V came to 0 bases and at J to 6 bases, leaving 7 bases not matched to a gene. Germline assignment: CDR1 ENHRY and CDR2 SYGVKD. CDR3 DNA: TGTGCCATCAGTGAGTCGAAGGTCGGGGGGTCCGGGGAGCTGTTTTTT. This sequence encodes CAISESKVGGSGELFF.

The chain has TRBV20-1 and TRBJ1-1; D possibly corresponds to TRBD1 (5 bases). Trimming pared 2 bases from V and 4 bases from J, leaving 14 bases between. The CDR3 totals 14 residues. Germline assignment: CDR1 DFQATT and CDR2 SNEGSKA (reference sequence). This chain's CDR3 is CSARKVEGPTEAFF. CDR3 DNA sequence: TGCAGTGCTAGAAAGGTGGAGGGGCCCACTGAAGCTTTCTTT.

V gene TRBV24-1 combines with J gene TRBJ2-7, with D tentatively TRBD2 (5 bases). Trimming left V 3 bases short and J 5 bases short, with 13 bases between. CDR1 is KGHDR and CDR2 is SFDVKD in the germline V gene. The CDR3 sequence is 14 residues long. The CDR3 DNA follows: TGTGCCACCAGTGATAACCGGGGATCGGACGAGCAGTACTTC. Amino acids: CATSDNRGSDEQYF.

The J gene is TRBJ2-7, the V gene TRBV7-7, with 8 bases fitting TRBD1. Per germline, CDR1 SSHAT and CDR2 FNYEAQ (reference sequence). The J segment lost 3 bases and the V segment lost 5 bases, leaving 9 bases of the junction unmatched. The CDR3 totals 15 residues. The CDR3 DNA reads as TGTGCCAGCAGCCCAGGGGGGACAGGCCGCTACGAGCAGTACTTC. Its protein product is CASSPGGTGRYEQYF. The full variable domain, completed using reference TRBV7-7 and TRBJ2-7, is GAGVSQSPRYKVTKRGQDVTLRCDPISSHATLYWYQQALGQGPEFLTYFNYEAQPDKSGLPSDRFSAERPEGSISTLTIQRTEQRDSAMYRCASSPGGTGRYEQYFGPGTRLTVT.

This clonotype appeared a single time. J is TRBJ1-6 and V is TRBV16, with D unresolved. Trimming removed 4 bases at V and 6 bases at J, with 10 bases between. The germline V gene encodes CDR1 KGHSY and CDR2 FQNENV. This CDR3 is built from 14 residues. In DNA, the CDR3 is TGTGCCAGCAGCCGTGGCAGGTTTAATTCACCCCTCCACTTT. Its protein product is CASSRGRFNSPLHF.

V and J are TRBV12-3 or TRBV12-4 and TRBJ1-2, with 9 bases fitting TRBD1. Trimming at V came to 3 bases and at J to 8 bases, leaving 7 bases not matched to a gene. This CDR3 region has 14 residues. In nucleotides, the CDR3 is TGTGCCAGCAGTTTTTGGGACAGGGAAGAAGGCTACACCTTC. It codes for CASSFWDREEGYTF.

By sample share, this clonotype is medium-sized (0.01 to 0.1%). This chain joins TRBV7-9 and TRBJ2-1; 10 bases line up with TRBD1. The length of the CDR3 is 19 residues. The V segment lost 2 bases and the J segment 0 bases; nucleotides outside the gene matches: 10. The V gene's germline CDR1 is SEHNR and CDR2 FQNEAQ (reference sequence). CDR3 nucleotides: TGTGCCAGCAGCTTATTTGTGGGACAGGGGAGAATCTCCTACAATGAGCAGTTCTTC. This encodes CASSLFVGQGRISYNEQFF.

About this clonotype: One end of the junction does not line up with germline, which may come from a read error. The CDR3 DNA reads TGTGCCGGCAGTGATCCGGGACGCCTTTCCGGTGAGCAGTTCTTC. Translated: CAGSDPGRLSGEQFF. This rearrangement joins TRBV25-1 to TRBJ2-1; D could derive from TRBD1 or TRBD2 (5 bases each). Germline V gene lookup returns CDR1 MGHDK and CDR2 SYGVNS. CDR3 size: 15 residues.

The chain joins TRBV29-1 to TRBJ2-5, with D hard to call. Trimming took 2 bases from V and 5 from J, leaving 9 bases between them. CDR3 size: 12 residues. Germline CDR1 reads SQVTM; CDR2 reads ANQGSEA. For the CDR3, the DNA is TGCAGCGTTGAACACCTCGGCGAGACCCAGTACTTC. Its translation: CSVEHLGETQYF.

The CDR3 DNA is TGTGCCAGCAGCCGAGGGACTAGCGGGGGGGCGAGCGAGCAGTACTTC. Translation: CASSRGTSGGASEQYF. The chain joins TRBV4-2 to TRBJ2-7; 16 bases agree with TRBD2. The CDR3 totals 16 residues. Germline V gene sequence: CDR1 LGHNA, CDR2 YNFKEQ. J lost 6 bases, V lost 4 bases, and 6 bases had no gene match.

This chain uses TRBV24-1 with TRBJ2-3; a possible D gene is TRBD1 (6 bases). The germline V gene encodes CDR1 KGHDR and CDR2 SFDVKD. V lost 8 bases and J lost 3, with 17 bases in between. The CDR3 sequence is 15 residues long. Here the CDR3 DNA reads TGTGCCACCACCGGGTCAGGGGTGGAAACAGATACGCAGTATTTT. This sequence encodes CATTGSGVETDTQYF.

The V gene is TRBV2, the J gene TRBJ2-7; D remains ambiguous. Trimming pared 1 base from V and 9 bases from J, leaving 16 bases between. This CDR3 has 14 residues. CDR1 SNHLY and CDR2 FYNNEI come from the germline V gene. CDR3: CASSEEAASCAQYF. CDR3 nucleotides: TGTGCCAGCAGTGAAGAGGCAGCTTCCTGCGCGCAGTACTTC.

The sample holds many counts of this clonotype. The rearrangement uses TRBV19 and TRBJ1-4; 8 nucleotides align to TRBD1. Germline lookup yields CDR1 LNHDA and CDR2 SQIVND (reference sequence). Trimming cost V 6 bases and J 5 bases; bases outside gene matches: 5. This CDR3 has 14 amino acids. CDR3 residues: CASSDRGPNEKLFF. The CDR3 coding sequence is TGTGCCAGTAGCGACAGGGGCCCGAATGAAAAACTGTTTTTT.

This clonotype was observed at least ten times. The chain joins TRBV7-9 to TRBJ1-4; TRBD1 matches at 8 bases. There are 16 residues in the CDR3. V was pared by 0 bases and J by 5 bases, with 5 bases of the junction left unmatched. Germline assignment: CDR1 SEHNR and CDR2 FQNEAQ (reference sequence). CDR3 sequence reads: CASSLAPGQVNEKLFF. The CDR3 DNA reads TGTGCCAGCAGCTTAGCCCCGGGACAGGTGAATGAAAAACTGTTTTTT.

This clonotype was seen many times. The chain employs TRBV5-1 and TRBJ1-1, with 10 bases that match TRBD1. The germline gives CDR1 SGHRS, CDR2 YFSETQ. Trimming at V came to 5 bases and at J to 5 bases, leaving 9 bases not matched to a gene. This CDR3 is built from 15 residues. The CDR3 sequence is CASRSGQGGVTEAFF. The CDR3 DNA reads as TGCGCCAGCAGGTCCGGACAGGGGGGGGTTACTGAAGCTTTCTTT.

The V gene is TRBV25-1, the J gene TRBJ1-1; TRBD1 agrees at 9 bases. From germline, CDR1 is MGHDK and CDR2 SYGVNS. CDR3 length: 15 residues. Trimming at V came to 8 bases and at J to 6 bases, leaving 13 bases not matched to a gene. The CDR3 sequence is CASRRSGQGQAEAFF. The DNA of the CDR3 is TGTGCCAGCCGCCGAAGTGGACAGGGGCAGGCTGAAGCTTTCTTT.

The table lists this clonotype with many counts. This rearrangement joins TRBV20-1 to TRBJ2-1, with 8 bases aligning to TRBD2. The CDR3 consists of 13 residues. CDR1 is DFQATT and CDR2 is SNEGSKA in the germline V gene (reference sequence). Trimming cost V 5 bases and J 3 bases; bases outside gene matches: 3. In DNA, the CDR3 is TGCAGTGCTTCAGCGGGAGACTACAATGAGCAGTTCTTC. This gives the protein CSASAGDYNEQFF.

This chain connects TRBV7-3 to TRBJ2-1; 7 bases fit TRBD2. With V trimmed by 5 bases and J by 8 bases, 9 bases remained unmatched. The CDR3 contains 14 residues. CDR1 and CDR2 (germline): SGHTA, FQGTGA. For the CDR3, the DNA is TGTGCCAGCAGCCCTGGGACTGGGGGGGATGAGCAGTTCTTC. Translating it yields CASSPGTGGDEQFF.

This clonotype came up once. At one end the junction does not follow the germline gene, possibly because of a read error. V gene TRBV10-3 combines with J gene TRBJ1-4; the D is unclear. This CDR3 has 13 residues. CDR1 and CDR2 from the germline V gene are ENHRY and SYGVKD. In DNA form, the CDR3 reads TGTGCCATCGGGGTCAGAAATGGTGGGGAACTGCTTTTT. It specifies CAIGVRNGGELLF.

The chain carries TRBV5-1 and TRBJ2-3; 7 nucleotides align to TRBD1. The ends lost 2 bases at V and 1 base at J; junction bases unmatched: 4. Germline assignment: CDR1 SGHRS and CDR2 YFSETQ. The CDR3 is 15 amino acids. The CDR3 sequence: CASSFGTDRTDTQYF. The CDR3 DNA reads as TGCGCCAGCAGCTTCGGGACAGATCGCACAGATACGCAGTATTTT. Full variable domain (rest looked up from reference TRBV5-1 and TRBJ2-3): KAGVTQTPRYLIKTRGQQVTLSCSPISGHRSVSWYQQTPGQGLQFLFEYFSETQRNKGNFPGRFSGRQFSNSRSEMNVSTLELGDSALYLCASSFGTDRTDTQYFGPGTRLTVL.

Only a few counts were recorded for this clonotype. The chain is built from TRBV7-6 and TRBJ2-7; 7 nucleotides match TRBD1. This CDR3 is built from 12 residues. The germline V gene encodes CDR1 SGHVS and CDR2 FNYEAQ. V dropped 5 bases and J dropped 7; count of bases not matched to a gene: 5. CDR3 sequence (DNA): TGTGCCAGCAGCCCGGGGACAGCTGAGCAGTACTTC. Translating it yields CASSPGTAEQYF.